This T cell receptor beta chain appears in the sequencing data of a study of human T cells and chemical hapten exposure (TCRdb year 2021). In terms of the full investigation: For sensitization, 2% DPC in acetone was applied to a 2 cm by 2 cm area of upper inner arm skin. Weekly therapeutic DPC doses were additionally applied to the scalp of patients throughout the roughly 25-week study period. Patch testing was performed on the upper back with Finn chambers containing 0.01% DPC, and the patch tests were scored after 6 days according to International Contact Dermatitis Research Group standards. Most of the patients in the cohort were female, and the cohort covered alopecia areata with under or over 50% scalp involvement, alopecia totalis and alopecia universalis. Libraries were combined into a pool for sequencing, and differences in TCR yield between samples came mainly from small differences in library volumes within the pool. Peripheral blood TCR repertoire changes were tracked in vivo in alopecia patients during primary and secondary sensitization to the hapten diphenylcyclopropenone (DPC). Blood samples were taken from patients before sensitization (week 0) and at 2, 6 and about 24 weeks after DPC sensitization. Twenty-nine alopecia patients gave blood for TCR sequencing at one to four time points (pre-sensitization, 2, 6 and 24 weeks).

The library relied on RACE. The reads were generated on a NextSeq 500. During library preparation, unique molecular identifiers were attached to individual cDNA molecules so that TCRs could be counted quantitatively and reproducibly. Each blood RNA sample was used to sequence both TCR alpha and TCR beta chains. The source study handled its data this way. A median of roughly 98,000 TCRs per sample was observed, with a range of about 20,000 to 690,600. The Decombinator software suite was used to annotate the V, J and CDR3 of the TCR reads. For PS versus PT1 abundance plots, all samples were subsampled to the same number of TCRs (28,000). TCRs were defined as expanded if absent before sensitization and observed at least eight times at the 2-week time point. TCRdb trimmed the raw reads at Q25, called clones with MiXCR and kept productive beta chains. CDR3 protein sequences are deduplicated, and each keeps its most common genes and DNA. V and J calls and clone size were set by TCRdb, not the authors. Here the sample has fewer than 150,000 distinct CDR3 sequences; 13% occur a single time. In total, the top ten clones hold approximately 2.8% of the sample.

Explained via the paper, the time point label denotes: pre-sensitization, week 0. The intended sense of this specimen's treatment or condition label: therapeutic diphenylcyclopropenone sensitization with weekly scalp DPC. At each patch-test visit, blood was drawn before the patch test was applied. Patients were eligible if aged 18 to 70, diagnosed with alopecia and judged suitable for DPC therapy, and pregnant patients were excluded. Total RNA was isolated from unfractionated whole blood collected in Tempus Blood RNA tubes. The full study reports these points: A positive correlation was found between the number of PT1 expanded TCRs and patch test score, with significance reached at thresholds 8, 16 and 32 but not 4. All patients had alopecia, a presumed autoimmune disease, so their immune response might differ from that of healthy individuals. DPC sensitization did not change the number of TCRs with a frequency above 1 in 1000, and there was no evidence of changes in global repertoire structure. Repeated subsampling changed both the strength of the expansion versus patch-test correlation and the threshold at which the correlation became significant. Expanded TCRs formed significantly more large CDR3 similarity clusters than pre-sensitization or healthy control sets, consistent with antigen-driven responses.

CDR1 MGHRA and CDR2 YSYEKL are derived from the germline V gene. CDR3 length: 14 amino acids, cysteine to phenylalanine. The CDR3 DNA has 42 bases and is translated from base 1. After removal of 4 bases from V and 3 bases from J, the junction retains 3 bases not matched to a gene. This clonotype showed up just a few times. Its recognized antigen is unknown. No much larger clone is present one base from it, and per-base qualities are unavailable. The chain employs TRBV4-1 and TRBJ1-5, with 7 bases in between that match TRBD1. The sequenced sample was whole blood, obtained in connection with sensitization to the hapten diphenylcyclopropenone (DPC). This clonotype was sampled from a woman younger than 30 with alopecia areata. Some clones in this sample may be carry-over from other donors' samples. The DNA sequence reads TGCGCCAGCAGCCGACAGGGAAACAATCAGCCCCAGCATTTT. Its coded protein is CASSRQGNNQPQHF.